This T cell receptor (beta chain) was identified during a study of T cell responses to AZD1222 COVID-19 vaccine. Comments on this clone: Its target is unknown.

Study-wide results and limits: An increase in Spike-specific TCR breadth and depth was observed after two AZD1222 doses. A reported finding is that nearly half of spike-specific TCRs target unmutated variant regions. Seropositivity was recorded at baseline in only a handful of AZD1222 recipients.

Germline CDR1 reads LNHDA; CDR2 reads SQIVND (reference sequence). There are 16 residues in the CDR3. V dropped 2 bases and J dropped 4; count of bases not matched to a gene: 4. Measured with immunoSEQ multiplex PCR; TCRdb has only the in-frame clones, and not every one. The sample has under 140,000 clones; about 90% are singletons. The sequencing used peripheral blood, collected on day 0 of AZD1222 vaccination. This clonotype was obtained from an adult in good health. The rearrangement links TRBV19 to TRBJ2-1; 11 nucleotides line up with TRBD2. CDR3 sequence: CASSILAGGPYNEQFF. The CDR3 nucleotides read TGTGCCAGTAGTATATTAGCGGGGGGGCCTTACAATGAGCAGTTCTTC.